The 21 T cell receptor beta chains below come from one sample, sequenced in a study of beta chain features in type 1 diabetes. Study-wide findings and caveats: Shortening that was moderate but significant affected the TCRB CDR3s of Type 1 diabetes patients in all four CD4+ subsets.

These receptors' targets are unknown. The sequenced template was cDNA made from the entire isolated RNA. Only in-frame clones appear in the TCRdb table, and some are missing; sequencing was by immunoSEQ multiplex PCR. Counted here are 310,000 or so clones, approximately 10% occurring once; the ten biggest clones make up about 1%. Specimen: central memory CD4+ T cells from blood. The receptors here all came from a man aged 25 to 40 with type 1 diabetes.

This chain uses TRBV28 with TRBJ2-1; D perhaps matches TRBD1 (5 bases). Germline lookup yields CDR1 MDHEN and CDR2 SYDVKM. Trimming took 6 bases from V and 7 from J, leaving 13 bases between them. The CDR3 sequence is 13 residues long. The CDR3 DNA reads as TGTGCCAGCAGAGGGGTAGGGTTGAATGAGCAGTTCTTC. Its protein is CASRGVGLNEQFF.

This clone was picked up a small number of times. This chain joins TRBV30 and TRBJ1-5; D might be TRBD1 (6 bases). Looked up from germline, CDR1 is GTSNPN and CDR2 is SVGIG (reference sequence). Trimming left V 0 bases short and J 7 bases short, with 13 bases between. The CDR3 has 14 residues. CDR3 in amino acids: CAWSVPGAGQPQHF. The CDR3 bases are TGTGCCTGGAGTGTACCGGGGGCAGGACAGCCCCAGCATTTT.

V gene TRBV28 combines with J gene TRBJ1-4; D is uncertain. Germline assignment: CDR1 MDHEN and CDR2 SYDVKM. This CDR3 spans 14 amino acids. V lost 6 bases, J lost 5 bases, and 13 bases lay in between. CDR3 in DNA: TGTGCCAGCAGAGGTCCCGGGAGCAATGAAAAACTGTTTTTT. Protein sequence: CASRGPGSNEKLFF.

This clone appeared a few times. The CDR3 sequence: CAWSVPGLNYGYTF. The CDR3 DNA sequence: TGTGCCTGGAGTGTACCGGGCCTTAACTATGGCTACACCTTC. The chain has TRBV30 and TRBJ1-2; D ambiguous. In germline, CDR1 is GTSNPN, CDR2 SVGIG (reference sequence). V lost 0 bases, J lost 1 base, and 9 bases lay in between. This CDR3 is built from 14 residues. Using reference TRBV30 and TRBJ1-2 for the parts outside the CDR3, the full variable domain is SQTIHQWPATLVQPVGSPLSLECTVEGTSNPNLYWYRQAAGRGLQLLFYSVGIGQISSEVPQNLSASRPQDRQFILSSKKLLLSDSGFYLCAWSVPGLNYGYTFGSGTRLTVV.

V gene TRBV19 combines with J gene TRBJ2-7, with D possibly being TRBD2 (6 bases). V dropped 7 bases and J dropped 1 base, with 14 bases sitting between them. Germline V gene data show CDR1 as LNHDA and CDR2 as SQIVND (reference sequence). This CDR3 has 14 amino acids. The CDR3 loop reads CASKERVLSYEQYF. The DNA of the CDR3 is TGTGCCAGTAAAGAGCGGGTCCTTTCCTACGAGCAGTACTTC. Filled out from reference TRBV19 and TRBJ2-7, the complete variable domain reads DGGITQSPKYLFRKEGQNVTLSCEQNLNHDAMYWYRQDPGQGLRLIYYSQIVNDFQKGDIAEGYSVSREKKESFPLTVTSAQKNPTAFYLCASKERVLSYEQYFGPGTRLTVT.

The table lists this clone with a few counts. V usage is TRBV11-2 and J usage is TRBJ2-1, with D perhaps matching TRBD1 (6 bases). CDR3 length: 13 residues. V lost 9 bases and J lost 4, with 13 bases in between. The V gene's germline CDR1 is SGHAT and CDR2 FQNNGV. CDR3 protein: CASSGTLYNEQFF. The CDR3 coding sequence is TGTGCCAGTTCGGGGACACTATACAATGAGCAGTTCTTC.

This clone was detected a few times. The chain has TRBV25-1 and TRBJ1-2; D gene unclear. Looked up from germline, CDR1 is MGHDK and CDR2 is SYGVNS. The V gene lost 6 bases and the J gene lost 11 bases, with 22 bases spanning the gap. The CDR3 is 14 amino acids. CDR3 region: CASSHPGDIIGYTF. The DNA of the CDR3 is TGTGCCAGCAGCCATCCCGGGGATATCATCGGTTACACCTTC.

This clone was counted only a few times. J is TRBJ2-5 and V is TRBV7-9; no firm D call. Trimming shortened V by 7 bases and J by 4 bases, and 7 bases separated the two germline ends. This CDR3 comprises 11 residues. The germline CDR1 and CDR2 sequences are SEHNR and FQNEAQ (reference sequence). The CDR3 DNA reads TGTGCCAGCACAAACAGAGAGACCCAGTACTTC. Its protein product is CASTNRETQYF.

Concerning this clone itself: An end of the junction does not agree with germline; a read error may underlie this. This sequence joins TRBV28 and TRBJ1-2, with no clear D. CDR3 length: 14 residues. CDR1 is MDHEN, CDR2 SYDVKM, per germline. CDR3 region: CASSLSGGFLYFIF. In DNA, the CDR3 is TGTGCCAGCAGTCTATCCGGTGGTTTCTTATACTTTATCTTC.

The genes are TRBV10-3 and TRBJ1-4; possible D gene TRBD1, 6 bases. The CDR3 is made up of 16 amino acids. Germline V lookup: CDR1 ENHRY, CDR2 SYGVKD. V lost 4 bases and J lost 0, with 12 bases in between. The CDR3 coding sequence is TGTGCCATCAGTGCGCAGGGGCGGACAACTAATGAAAAACTGTTTTTT. It is translated as CAISAQGRTTNEKLFF.

This clone was seen at least ten times. This chain links TRBV11-2 with TRBJ2-1, with a possible D match to TRBD2 (6 bases). Trimming cost V 0 bases and J 5 bases, with 11 bases left between them. This CDR3 has 15 residues. Germline assignment: CDR1 SGHAT and CDR2 FQNNGV. CDR3 in DNA: TGTGCCAGCAGCTTAGATCGGGCGGGGAACAATGAGCAGTTCTTC. Its translation is CASSLDRAGNNEQFF.

A few counts support this clone. For the CDR3, the DNA is TGCGCCAGCAGCCGGGGATTGACAGGGCCCACCTACGAGCAGTACTTC. This encodes CASSRGLTGPTYEQYF. The chain links TRBV4-3 to TRBJ2-7; TRBD1 aligns across 7 bases. The CDR3 sequence is 16 residues long. CDR1 and CDR2 from the germline V gene are LGHNA and YSLEER. V shed 4 bases, J shed 2 bases, and the junction held 11 bases outside the gene matches.

The table lists this clone with a few counts. The chain links TRBV19 to TRBJ1-2; TRBD1 matches at 7 bases. Germline V lookup: CDR1 LNHDA, CDR2 SQIVND (reference sequence). CDR3 length: 14 residues. V shed 5 bases and J 7 bases; nucleotides not matched to a gene: 10. The CDR3 nucleotides are TGTGCCAGTAGTCCCTACAGGGGCGCGGCTGGCTACACCTTC. Protein product: CASSPYRGAAGYTF.

V is TRBV28 and J is TRBJ2-7; D is ambiguous. V was shortened by 7 bases and J by 0 bases, with 16 bases between the two germline ends. The CDR3 runs to 15 residues. The germline gives CDR1 MDHEN, CDR2 SYDVKM. The CDR3 DNA sequence: TGTGCCAGCACCTCAACGCCGGTGAGCTCCTACGAGCAGTACTTC. Its protein is CASTSTPVSSYEQYF.

This sequence joins TRBV10-3 and TRBJ2-3; TRBD1 aligns across 9 bases. J was trimmed by 0 bases and V by 4 bases; bases with no gene match: 5. The CDR3 consists of 16 residues. Germline CDR1 and CDR2: ENHRY and SYGVKD. The CDR3 region has the DNA TGTGCCATCAGTGGAGGGACAGGGACGAGCACAGATACGCAGTATTTT. It yields the protein CAISGGTGTSTDTQYF.

This clone has just a few counts. The sample has other DNA sequences that encode this CDR3 too. The CDR3 region is CASSYSKQTEAFF. In nucleotides, the CDR3 is TGTGCCAGCAGTTACTCGAAGCAAACTGAAGCTTTCTTT. The rearrangement uses TRBV6-6 and TRBJ1-1; D gene ambiguous. The V gene lost 0 bases and the J gene lost 5 bases, with 7 bases spanning the gap. This CDR3 contains 13 residues. Germline lookup yields CDR1 MNHNY and CDR2 SVGAGI (reference sequence).

The CDR3 spells CASSLAQGNYGYTF. The CDR3 DNA follows: TGTGCCAGCAGCTTAGCACAGGGGAACTATGGCTACACCTTC. The chain has TRBV7-2 and TRBJ1-2; 7 nucleotides agree with TRBD1. Per the germline V gene, CDR1 is SGHTA and CDR2 is FQGNSA. CDR3 length: 14 residues. V trimming: 0 bases; J trimming: 2 bases; junction bases outside the gene matches: 0.

This clone has just a few counts. The chain recombines TRBV7-2 with TRBJ2-5; D is perhaps TRBD2 (7 bases). This CDR3 comprises 18 residues. V was clipped by 0 bases and J by 3 bases, with 20 bases between them. The germline CDR1 and CDR2 sequences are SGHTA and FQGNSA. Here the CDR3 reads CASSLAAQGGGPEETQYF. The DNA of the CDR3 is TGTGCCAGCAGCTTAGCGGCGCAGGGCGGGGGCCCCGAAGAGACCCAGTACTTC.

This clone was detected only a few times. This chain joins TRBV4-3 and TRBJ2-4; 9 bases are a match to TRBD1. The CDR3 runs 17 residues. J gave up 1 base and V 1 base, and 5 bases lay outside the gene matches. Looked up from germline, CDR1 is LGHNA and CDR2 is YSLEER. CDR3 bases: TGCGCCAGCAGCCAAGCTGACAGGGGGAGTGCCAAAAACATTCAGTACTTC. Its translation: CASSQADRGSAKNIQYF.

This clone was observed a handful of times. The chain uses TRBV5-6 and TRBJ1-2; TRBD1 might be the D (6 bases). V was shortened by 4 bases and J by 6 bases, with 16 bases between the two germline ends. The CDR3 spans 14 residues. The germline V gene encodes CDR1 SGHDT and CDR2 YYEEEE. CDR3 in amino acids: CASSRNQGRDGYTF. Written as DNA, the CDR3 is TGTGCCAGCAGCCGCAACCAGGGGCGGGATGGCTACACCTTC.

The CDR3 here is CASSLEGVQETQYF. The CDR3 DNA reads TGTGCCAGCAGTCTAGAGGGGGTTCAAGAGACCCAGTACTTC. The gene calls are TRBV6-1 and TRBJ2-5, with a tentative D call TRBD1 (6 bases). The CDR3 is 14 residues long. From germline, CDR1 is MNHNS and CDR2 SASEGT. Deletions cut 5 bases from V and 2 bases from J, with 12 bases between.